The clone carrying this TCR beta chain was seen a handful of times. Its antigen is currently unknown. Donors were six healthy women in three monozygous twin pairs. All three twin pairs grew up together with likely shared infections and vaccines. This specimen comes from a study of identical twins' blood T cells. TCRdb ran MiXCR on the 5' RACE reads and lists one entry per CDR3 protein. The table includes about 370,000 distinct CDR3 sequences, about 28% detected once. Trimming pared 5 bases from V and 0 bases from J, leaving 12 bases between. This CDR3 has 14 amino acids. CDR1 and CDR2 (germline): DFQATT, SNEGSKA (reference sequence). Notes on the study in general: Twins reportedly had markedly more similar V usage than unrelated donors, even among out-of-frame TCRbeta clonotypes.

The TCR sequence derives from a woman aged 18-55 years in good health. The chain carries TRBV20-1 and TRBJ2-3; D possibly corresponds to TRBD2 (5 bases). Sequencing was done on a sample of PBMCs. The CDR3, as DNA: TGCAGTGCTGCTAGGACTTCTAGCACAGATACGCAGTATTTT. Amino acid sequence: CSAARTSSTDTQYF.